This T cell receptor (beta chain) comes out of a study of preoperative IRX-2 immunotherapy in early breast cancer. Here immunoSEQ multiplex PCR was the method, and the copy in TCRdb shows in-frame clones only, minus some. Of some 5,000 clones listed, over 60% are singletons. Stated treatment: preoperative locoregional IRX-2 cytokine immunotherapy. CDR3 length: 16 residues. Trimming cost V 3 bases and J 2 bases, with 14 bases left between them. CDR1 and CDR2 from the germline V gene are SGHNT and YENEEA. The specimen comprised tumor tissue, sampled before IRX-2 immunotherapy. This receptor was identified in a human donor with breast cancer. The chain couples TRBV11-3 to TRBJ2-1; D tentatively fits TRBD1 or TRBD2 (5 bases each). This CDR3 is CASSLAGAPPYNEQFF. The CDR3 coding sequence is TGTGCCAGCAGCTTGGCCGGGGCGCCTCCCTACAATGAGCAGTTCTTC.